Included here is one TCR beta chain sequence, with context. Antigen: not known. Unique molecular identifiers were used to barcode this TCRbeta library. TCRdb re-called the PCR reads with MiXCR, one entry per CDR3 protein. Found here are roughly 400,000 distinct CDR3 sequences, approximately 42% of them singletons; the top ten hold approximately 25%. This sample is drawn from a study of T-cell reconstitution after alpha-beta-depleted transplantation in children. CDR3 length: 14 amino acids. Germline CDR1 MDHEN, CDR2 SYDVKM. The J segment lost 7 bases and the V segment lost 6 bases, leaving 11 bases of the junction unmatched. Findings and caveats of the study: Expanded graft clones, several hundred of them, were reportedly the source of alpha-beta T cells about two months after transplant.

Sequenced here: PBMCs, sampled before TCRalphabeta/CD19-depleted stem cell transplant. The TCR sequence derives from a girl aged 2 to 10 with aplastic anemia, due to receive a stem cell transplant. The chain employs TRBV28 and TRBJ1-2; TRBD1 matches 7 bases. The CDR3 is CASSLQGRRSGYTF. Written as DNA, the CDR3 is TGTGCCAGCAGCCTACAGGGGCGCAGGAGTGGCTACACCTTC.